This T cell receptor beta chain was identified in a study of blood T cell repertoires in COVID-19. This CDR3 has 16 residues. With 4 bases clipped from V and 2 bases from J, the junction kept 4 bases outside the gene matches. CDR1 and CDR2 from the germline V gene are KGHSH and LQKENI. The participants were between about 18 and 90 years old and came from some 23 US areas. Self-reported history from a screening survey and questionnaire set each donor's cohort. A COVID-19 case was met by exposed participants within 2 weeks before study entry. The repertoire was sequenced with immunoSEQ multiplex PCR; TCRdb's copy has only in-frame clones and lacks some. The sample has about 250,000 clones; 80% to 90% are singletons.

The TCR was taken from a woman aged 40 to 50 who had been exposed to COVID-19. The chain is built from TRBV18 and TRBJ1-6, with 8 bases aligning to TRBD1. The sample was PBMCs or T cells enriched from blood (not recorded which). CDR3 nucleotides: TGTGCCAGCTCACTCCAGGGGGCGGCCTATAATTCACCCCTCCACTTT. Protein sequence: CASSLQGAAYNSPLHF. Full variable domain (remainder filled in from reference TRBV18 and TRBJ1-6): NAGVMQNPRHLVRRRGQEARLRCSPMKGHSHVYWYRQLPEEGLKFMVYLQKENIIDESGMPKERFSAEFPKEGPSILRIQQVVRGDSAAYFCASSLQGAAYNSPLHFGNGTRLTVT.